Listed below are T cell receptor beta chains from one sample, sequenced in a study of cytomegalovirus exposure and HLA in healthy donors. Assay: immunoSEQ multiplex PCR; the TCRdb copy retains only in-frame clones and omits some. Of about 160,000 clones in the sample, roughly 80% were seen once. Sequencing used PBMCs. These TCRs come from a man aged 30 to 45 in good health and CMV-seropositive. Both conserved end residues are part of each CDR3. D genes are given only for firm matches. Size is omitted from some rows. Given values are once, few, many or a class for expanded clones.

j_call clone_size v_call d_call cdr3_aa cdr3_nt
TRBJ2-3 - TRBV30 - CASPRGHLGGPDTQYF TGTGCCTCCCCCCGGGGACATCTGGGGGGGCCAGATACGCAGTATTTT
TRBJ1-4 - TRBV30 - CAWGRRRNEKLFF TGTGCCTGGGGTAGACGGCGGAATGAAAAACTGTTTTTT
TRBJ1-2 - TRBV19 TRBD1 CASSIGSGTGDYGYTF TGTGCCAGTAGTATAGGATCCGGGACAGGGGACTATGGCTACACCTTC
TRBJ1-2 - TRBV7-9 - CASSLGPGEFYTF TGTGCCAGCAGCTTAGGGCCAGGGGAGTTCTACACCTTC
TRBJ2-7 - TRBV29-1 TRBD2 CSVEIAGGGEQYF TGCAGCGTTGAAATAGCGGGAGGAGGTGAGCAGTACTTC
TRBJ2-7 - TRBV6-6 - CASSYFAGRPSEQYF TGTGCCAGCAGTTACTTTGCGGGACGCCCCTCCGAGCAGTACTTC
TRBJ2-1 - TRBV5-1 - CASSIQGSDGGEQFF TGCGCCAGCAGCATCCAAGGGAGTGACGGCGGCGAGCAGTTCTTC
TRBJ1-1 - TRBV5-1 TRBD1 CASSSRTGGAEAFF TGCGCCAGCAGTTCTCGGACAGGGGGCGCGGAAGCTTTCTTT
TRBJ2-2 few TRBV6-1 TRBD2 CASSGLAGDTGELFF TGTGCCAGCAGTGGACTAGCGGGAGACACCGGGGAGCTGTTTTTT
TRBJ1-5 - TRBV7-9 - CASSQQTTGLGEPQHF TGTGCCAGCAGCCAACAAACAACAGGGCTTGGAGAGCCCCAGCATTTT
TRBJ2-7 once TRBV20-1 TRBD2 CSAGGGSEQYF TGCAGTGCCGGGGGGGGGTCCGAGCAGTACTTC
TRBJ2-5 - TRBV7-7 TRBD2 CASSLVPFASGQETQYF TGTGCTAGCAGCTTAGTTCCTTTTGCTAGCGGGCAAGAGACCCAGTACTTC
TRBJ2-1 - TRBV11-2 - CASSFSRDNEQFF TGTGCCAGCAGCTTTTCCAGGGACAATGAGCAGTTCTTC
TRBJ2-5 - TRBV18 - CASSPNPSRGPETQYF TGTGCCAGCTCACCCAACCCGTCCAGGGGTCCAGAGACCCAGTACTTC
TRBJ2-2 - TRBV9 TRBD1 CASSVTGVGTGELFF TGTGCCAGCAGCGTTACAGGGGTGGGCACCGGGGAGCTGTTTTTT
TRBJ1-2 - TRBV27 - CASRTGLDYGYTF TGTGCCAGCAGGACAGGACTCGACTATGGCTACACCTTC
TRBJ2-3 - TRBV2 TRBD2 CASSDGTSDTSTDTQYF TGTGCCAGCAGTGACGGAACTAGCGATACTAGCACAGATACGCAGTATTTT
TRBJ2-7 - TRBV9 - CASSVDTTASYEQYF TGTGCCAGCAGCGTAGATACCACAGCTTCCTACGAGCAGTACTTC
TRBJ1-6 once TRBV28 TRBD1 CASSPPGGWSPLHF TGTGCCAGCAGTCCCCCAGGGGGCTGGTCACCCCTCCACTTT
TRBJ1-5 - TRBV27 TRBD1 CASSSGQRNQPQHF TGTGCCAGCAGTTCGGGACAGCGTAATCAGCCCCAGCATTTT
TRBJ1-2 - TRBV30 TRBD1 CAWSDRGRGYGYTF TGTGCCTGGAGCGACAGGGGGCGGGGGTATGGCTACACCTTC
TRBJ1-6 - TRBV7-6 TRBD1 CASSLATGGYSPLHF TGTGCCAGCAGCTTAGCGACAGGGGGCTATTCACCCCTCCACTTT
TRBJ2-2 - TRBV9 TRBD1 CASTPGGASDGELFF TGTGCCAGCACCCCAGGGGGCGCATCAGACGGGGAGCTGTTTTTT
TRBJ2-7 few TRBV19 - CASSRGHSSYEQYF TGTGCCAGTAGTAGGGGACACAGCTCCTACGAGCAGTACTTC
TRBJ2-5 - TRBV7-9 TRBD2 CASSLPGLAGGGETQYF TGTGCCAGCAGCTTACCAGGACTAGCGGGAGGGGGAGAGACCCAGTACTTC
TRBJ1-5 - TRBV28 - CASTAPQGYNQPQHF TGTGCCAGCACCGCCCCCCAGGGGTACAATCAGCCCCAGCATTTT
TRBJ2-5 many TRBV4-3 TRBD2 CASSQEGAGGAETQYF TGCGCCAGCAGCCAAGAAGGAGCGGGGGGGGCGGAGACCCAGTACTTC
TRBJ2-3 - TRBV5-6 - CASSLVSVADTQYF TGTGCCAGCAGCTTGGTTAGCGTCGCAGATACGCAGTATTTT
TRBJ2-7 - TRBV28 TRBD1 CASSFAGGNREQYF TGTGCCAGCAGTTTCGCAGGGGGTAATCGCGAGCAGTACTTC
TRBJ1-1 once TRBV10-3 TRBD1 CAISVAGGEAFF TGTGCCATCAGTGTGGCAGGGGGTGAAGCTTTCTTT
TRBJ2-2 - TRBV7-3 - CASSEGISNTGELFF TGTGCCAGCAGCGAGGGCATTTCGAACACCGGGGAGCTGTTTTTT
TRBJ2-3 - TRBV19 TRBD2 CASSIRPSGRADTQYF TGTGCCAGTAGTATACGGCCTAGCGGGAGGGCAGATACGCAGTATTTT
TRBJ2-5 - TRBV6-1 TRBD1 CASSENPGTGGKQTQYF TGTGCCAGCAGTGAAAATCCCGGGACAGGGGGGAAACAGACCCAGTACTTC
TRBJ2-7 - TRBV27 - CASSLNPLSYEQYF TGTGCCAGCAGTTTAAATCCTCTTTCCTACGAGCAGTACTTC
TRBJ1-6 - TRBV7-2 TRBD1 CASSLVGTGNSPLHF TGTGCCAGCAGCTTAGTCGGGACAGGGAACTCACCCCTCCACTTT
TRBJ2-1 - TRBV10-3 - CAISEGQSGGNEQFF TGTGCCATCAGTGAGGGGCAGTCTGGGGGGAATGAGCAGTTCTTC
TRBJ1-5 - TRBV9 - CASSVGPERNQPQHF TGTGCCAGCAGCGTAGGTCCTGAGAGAAATCAGCCCCAGCATTTT
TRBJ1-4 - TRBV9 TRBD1 CASSPRGQGGEKLFF TGTGCCAGCAGCCCGAGGGGACAGGGTGGGGAAAAACTGTTTTTT
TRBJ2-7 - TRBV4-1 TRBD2 CASSQSASGNPYEQYF TGCGCCAGCAGCCAATCCGCTAGCGGGAATCCCTACGAGCAGTACTTC
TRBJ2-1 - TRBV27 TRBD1 CASSFPGTGKVTYNEQFF TGTGCCAGCAGTTTCCCCGGGACAGGGAAGGTTACCTACAATGAGCAGTTCTTC
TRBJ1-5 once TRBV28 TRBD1 CASGPQAAGGLPGAQHF TGTGCCAGCGGACCCCAGGCGGCAGGGGGCCTACCTGGGGCCCAGCATTTT
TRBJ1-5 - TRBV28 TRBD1 CASSPRQGRQPQHF TGTGCCAGCAGTCCCCGACAGGGACGACAGCCCCAGCATTTT
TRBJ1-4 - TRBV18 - CASSPRQKNEKLFF TGTGCCAGCTCACCACGACAGAAGAATGAAAAACTGTTTTTT
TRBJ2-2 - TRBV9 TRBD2 CASTSAASGDTGELFF TGTGCCAGCACTAGTGCGGCTAGCGGGGACACCGGGGAGCTGTTTTTT
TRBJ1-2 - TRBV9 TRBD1 CASRPGGYYGYTF TGTGCCAGCAGGCCAGGGGGGTACTATGGCTACACCTTC
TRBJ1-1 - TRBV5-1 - CASRGRGSSNTEAFF TGCGCCAGCAGGGGCCGAGGGTCCTCGAACACTGAAGCTTTCTTT
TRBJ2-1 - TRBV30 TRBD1 CAWSARTGYNEQFF TGTGCCTGGAGTGCCCGGACAGGGTACAATGAGCAGTTCTTC
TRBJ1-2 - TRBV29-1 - CSVEGGTANYGYTF TGCAGCGTTGAGGGCGGGACGGCTAACTATGGCTACACCTTC
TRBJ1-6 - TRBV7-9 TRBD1 CASSALVGGTGPSPLHF TGTGCCAGCAGCGCACTGGTGGGGGGGACAGGGCCCTCACCCCTCCACTTT
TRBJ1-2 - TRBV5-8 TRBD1 CASSLDFGQGYNYTF TGTGCCAGCAGCTTGGACTTTGGACAGGGTTACAACTACACCTTC
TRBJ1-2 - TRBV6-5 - CASSPTWVLNYGYTF TGTGCCAGCAGCCCGACATGGGTACTGAACTATGGCTACACCTTC
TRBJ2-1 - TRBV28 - CASKKPGLHNEQFF TGTGCCAGCAAAAAACCGGGACTCCACAATGAGCAGTTCTTC
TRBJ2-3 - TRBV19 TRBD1 CASTPGTAITDTQYF TGTGCCAGTACCCCCGGGACAGCGATCACAGATACGCAGTATTTT
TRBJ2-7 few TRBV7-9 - CASSLQGYEQYF TGTGCCAGCAGCTTGCAGGGTTACGAGCAGTACTTC
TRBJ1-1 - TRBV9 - CASSVRSGGKSTEAFF TGTGCCAGCAGCGTCCGGTCGGGGGGGAAGTCCACTGAAGCTTTCTTT
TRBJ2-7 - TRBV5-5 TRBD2 CASSAGLGRYEQYF TGTGCCAGCAGCGCGGGACTAGGTCGGTACGAGCAGTACTTC
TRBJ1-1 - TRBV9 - CASSARTVGGEAFF TGTGCCAGCAGCGCCCGGACCGTCGGGGGTGAAGCTTTCTTT
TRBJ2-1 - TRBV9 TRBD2 CASTSPRESNEQFF TGTGCCAGCACCAGCCCGCGGGAGAGCAATGAGCAGTTCTTC
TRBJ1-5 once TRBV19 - CASSIGREVNQPQHF TGTGCCAGTAGTATCGGCCGGGAAGTAAATCAGCCCCAGCATTTT
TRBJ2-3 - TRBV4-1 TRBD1 CASSQWTGKSTDTQYF TGCGCCAGCAGCCAATGGACAGGGAAGAGCACAGATACGCAGTATTTT